The next 31 T cell receptor beta chains were all read from a single sample in a study of shared clonotypes between healthy human individuals. Profiling relied on immunoSEQ multiplex PCR, and the TCRdb table lists in-frame clones only, not all of them. The repertoire holds approximately 2,300,000 clones, with roughly 90% as singletons. The source material was naive CD4+ T cells from PBMCs. Noted subset: CD45RA+ positively selected. These receptors all come from a man between 18 and 29 years old in good health. Some clones in this sample may be carry-over from other donors' samples.

In this sample, this clone turned up once. The rearrangement links TRBV18 to TRBJ2-7; 8 nucleotides match TRBD1. With 0 bases clipped from V and 1 base from J, the junction kept 2 bases outside the gene matches. CDR3 length equals 15 residues. The germline CDR1 and CDR2 sequences are KGHSH and LQKENI. CDR3 sequence: CASSPPTGESYEQYF. DNA of the CDR3: TGTGCCAGCTCACCACCGACAGGGGAGTCCTACGAGCAGTACTTC.

The chain recombines TRBV4-2 with TRBJ2-6; 8 bases are shared with TRBD1. Per germline, CDR1 LGHNA and CDR2 YNFKEQ. The CDR3 runs to 19 residues. V lost 3 bases to trimming and J lost 0 bases; unmatched junction nucleotides: 10. The CDR3 loop is CASSQVRDRRLSGANVLTF. The CDR3 region has the DNA TGTGCCAGCAGCCAGGTCCGGGACAGGCGACTCTCTGGGGCCAACGTCCTGACTTTC.

The rearrangement joins TRBV5-4 to TRBJ1-2; 7 nucleotides agree with TRBD1. The J segment lost 5 bases and the V segment lost 5 bases, leaving 12 bases of the junction unmatched. The CDR3 consists of 15 residues. Germline values: CDR1 SGHNT, CDR2 YYREEE (reference sequence). The CDR3 reads CASSSASQGKYGYTF. The DNA for the CDR3 is TGTGCCAGCAGTTCAGCATCACAGGGGAAGTATGGCTACACCTTC. The full variable domain, in which reference TRBV5-4 and TRBJ1-2 provide the parts outside the CDR3, is ETGVTQSPTHLIKTRGQQVTLRCSSQSGHNTVSWYQQALGQGPQFIFQYYREEENGRGNFPPRFSGLQFPNYSSELNVNALELDDSALYLCASSSASQGKYGYTFGSGTRLTVV.

This chain uses TRBV5-1 with TRBJ2-3, with D maybe TRBD2 (5 bases). V gave up 0 bases and J gave up 1 base, with 9 bases separating them. This CDR3 contains 15 residues. The germline CDR1 and CDR2 sequences are SGHRS and YFSETQ. CDR3 nucleotide sequence: TGCGCCAGCAGCTTGGATGGGGAGCGCACAGATACGCAGTATTTT. This sequence encodes CASSLDGERTDTQYF.

The genes are TRBV10-3 and TRBJ2-7; unclear D gene. Germline V gene data show CDR1 as ENHRY and CDR2 as SYGVKD. The ends were cut back, 6 bases at V and 2 bases at J, with 17 bases in the middle. This CDR3 is built from 15 residues. CDR3 amino acids: CAISRVAVDTYEQYF. CDR3 coding DNA: TGTGCCATCAGCCGGGTTGCGGTAGATACCTACGAGCAGTACTTC.

V and J are TRBV19 and TRBJ1-5, with a tentative D call TRBD1 (6 bases). Trimming shortened V by 9 bases and J by 6 bases, and 18 bases separated the two germline ends. The CDR3 runs to 14 residues. Germline V gene sequence: CDR1 LNHDA, CDR2 SQIVND (reference sequence). The CDR3 coding sequence is TGTGCCAGCACGAGATTCGCAGGGGTTCAGCCCCAGCATTTT. This gives the protein CASTRFAGVQPQHF.

The chain has TRBV6-5 and TRBJ2-5; tentative D call: TRBD1 (6 bases). The germline V gene encodes CDR1 MNHEY and CDR2 SVGAGI. The V end lost 2 bases, the J end lost 4 bases, and 14 bases lay between the germline ends. CDR3 length equals 15 residues. The CDR3 bases are TGTGCCAGCAGTTACAATTTGGGGGCGGGAGAGACCCAGTACTTC. It yields the protein CASSYNLGAGETQYF.

The V and J genes are TRBV18 and TRBJ1-2, with D possibly TRBD1 on 5 matching bases. V was pared by 5 bases and J by 5 bases, with 12 bases between. Germline V lookup: CDR1 KGHSH, CDR2 LQKENI. The CDR3 has 13 amino acids. The CDR3 DNA sequence: TGTGCCAGCTCATTGGGACGGGGGTATGGCTACACCTTC. Residues: CASSLGRGYGYTF.

This sequence joins TRBV6-5 and TRBJ2-7; D remains unclear. The CDR3 totals 12 residues. Trimming removed 6 bases from V and 4 bases from J, with 10 bases in between. CDR1 and CDR2 from the germline V gene are MNHEY and SVGAGI. For the CDR3, the DNA is TGTGCCAGCAGATCCCATCCGTACGAGCAGTACTTC. Translation: CASRSHPYEQYF.

J is TRBJ1-2 and V is TRBV11-2; no reliable D call. The CDR3 has 11 amino acids. In germline, CDR1 is SGHAT, CDR2 FQNNGV. V was cut by 6 bases and J by 8 bases, with 10 bases left in between. The CDR3 loop is CASSRVRGYTF. The CDR3 DNA reads as TGTGCCAGCAGTAGGGTTCGAGGCTACACCTTC.

The J gene is TRBJ2-7, the V gene TRBV5-1; 9 bases fit TRBD1. Losses at the gene ends were 7 bases for V and 2 bases for J; bases not matched to a gene: 7. Germline V gives CDR1 SGHRS, CDR2 YFSETQ. The CDR3 consists of 14 residues. CDR3 DNA sequence: TGCGCCAGCCGCCGGGACAGGGCTGCCTACGAGCAGTACTTC. Its translation is CASRRDRAAYEQYF.

CDR3 in amino acids: CASSFPAENIQYF. For the CDR3, the DNA is TGTGCCAGCAGTTTTCCAGCGGAAAACATTCAGTACTTC. V gene TRBV28 combines with J gene TRBJ2-4; TRBD2 is a possible D gene (5 bases). V shed 3 bases and J shed 5 bases, with 8 bases lying between them. Germline V CDR1 and CDR2: MDHEN, SYDVKM. CDR3 size: 13 residues.

This clone was detected once. The genes are TRBV12-5 and TRBJ2-3; the match to TRBD2 covers 9 bases. Germline loops: CDR1 LGHNT, CDR2 FRNRAP. CDR3 length equals 16 residues. The J segment lost 0 bases and the V segment lost 5 bases, leaving 6 bases of the junction unmatched. CDR3 coding DNA: TGTGCTAGTGGTGCAGGACTAGCGACAAGCACAGATACGCAGTATTTT. As protein: CASGAGLATSTDTQYF. The variable domain in full, with the rest retrieved from reference TRBV12-5 and TRBJ2-3, is DARVTQTPRHKVTEMGQEVTMRCQPILGHNTVFWYRQTMMQGLELLAYFRNRAPLDDSGMPKDRFSAEMPDATLATLKIQPSEPRDSAVYFCASGAGLATSTDTQYFGPGTRLTVL.

The CDR3 nucleotides read TGTGCCAGCAGCCAAGTTAGCGAAGCTGAGACCGGGGAGCTGTTTTTT. Encoded protein: CASSQVSEAETGELFF. The chain employs TRBV4-2 and TRBJ2-2; a weak D match, TRBD2 (5 bases). V lost 1 base, J lost 5 bases, and 14 bases lay in between. The CDR3 is made up of 16 amino acids. Germline V CDR1 and CDR2: LGHNA, YNFKEQ.

This clone has only a few counts. V and J are TRBV27 and TRBJ1-1; unclear D gene. This CDR3 has 9 amino acids. The V end was cut by 10 bases, the J end by 4 bases, with 4 bases between. CDR1 and CDR2 from the germline V gene are MNHEY and SMNVEV (reference sequence). CDR3 coding DNA: TGTGCCACCAGCACTGAAGCTTTCTTT. Translating gives CATSTEAFF.

The chain carries TRBV7-9 and TRBJ1-3; D perhaps matches TRBD1 (5 bases). The CDR3 sequence is 11 residues long. Germline CDR1 is SEHNR and CDR2 is FQNEAQ (reference sequence). The ends were cut back, 5 bases at V and 7 bases at J, with 6 bases in the middle. This chain's CDR3 is CASSRGNTIYF. CDR3 coding DNA: TGTGCCAGCAGCAGGGGTAACACCATATATTTT. The variable domain in full, completed from reference TRBV7-9 and TRBJ1-3, reads DTGVSQNPRHKITKRGQNVTFRCDPISEHNRLYWYRQTLGQGPEFLTYFQNEAQLEKSRLLSDRFSAERPKGSFSTLEIQRTEQGDSAMYLCASSRGNTIYFGEGSWLTVV.

This chain links TRBV15 with TRBJ2-7; the D gene could be TRBD1 or TRBD2 (5 bases each). V was clipped by 3 bases and J by 3 bases, with 15 bases between them. Per the germline V gene, CDR1 is LNHNV and CDR2 is YYDKDF (reference sequence). The CDR3 spans 15 residues. This CDR3 is CATSSASGAGYEQYF. In DNA, the CDR3 is TGTGCCACCAGCAGCGCCTCCGGGGCCGGCTACGAGCAGTACTTC.

The V call is TRBV5-1, the J call TRBJ2-5; 7 positions match TRBD2. The J call may be mistaken, given a closer DNA end match to TRBJ2-7. Looked up from germline, CDR1 is SGHRS and CDR2 is YFSETQ. This CDR3 has 15 amino acids. This chain's CDR3 is CASSPGGGTTYEQYF. In DNA, the CDR3 is TGCGCCAGCAGCCCAGGTGGCGGGACTACCTACGAGCAGTACTTC.

The J gene is TRBJ2-5, the V gene TRBV29-1; weak D call: TRBD1 (6 bases). Judging by the DNA end, TRBJ2-7 fits better; the J call may be wrong. Germline CDR1 and CDR2: SQVTM and ANQGSEA. The CDR3 is made up of 14 amino acids. CDR3 loop: CSAAARGILYEQYF. CDR3 nucleotides: TGCAGCGCCGCGGCCAGGGGCATCCTCTACGAGCAGTACTTC.

In regard to this clone: The sample contains more than one DNA sequence encoding this CDR3. The chain recombines TRBV7-3 with TRBJ2-1, with 7 bases aligning to TRBD1. The ends lost 5 bases at V and 5 bases at J; junction bases unmatched: 3. CDR3 length: 13 residues. Germline CDR1 reads SGHTA; CDR2 reads FQGTGA. The CDR3 nucleotides are TGTGCCAGCAGCCCGACAGGGAACAATGAGCAGTTCTTC. Residues: CASSPTGNNEQFF.

This chain connects TRBV27 to TRBJ1-1; no clear D. The CDR3 totals 13 residues. Germline V gives CDR1 MNHEY, CDR2 SMNVEV (reference sequence). Deletions cut 5 bases from V and 8 bases from J, with 15 bases between. The CDR3: CASSPRTEEEAFF. CDR3 in DNA: TGTGCCAGCAGTCCCCGGACGGAGGAAGAAGCTTTCTTT.

The CDR3 region has the DNA TGTGCCAGCAGCTTGACCCAGGGGGCTTACGAGCAGTACTTC. This gives the protein CASSLTQGAYEQYF. V usage is TRBV11-1 and J usage is TRBJ2-7; 8 nucleotides agree with TRBD1. The CDR3 contains 14 residues. V was clipped by 3 bases and J by 4 bases; unmatched bases: 5. The germline V gene has CDR1 SGHAT and CDR2 FQDESV (reference sequence).

Concerning this clone: Within the sample, other DNA sequences also encode this same CDR3. The V gene is TRBV28, the J gene TRBJ2-6, with D unresolved. V shed 8 bases and J shed 3 bases, with 14 bases lying between them. The CDR3 spans 15 residues. Germline lookup yields CDR1 MDHEN and CDR2 SYDVKM. The CDR3 loop reads CASQNPQLGANVLTF. The CDR3 nucleotides are TGTGCCAGCCAAAATCCACAACTTGGGGCCAACGTCCTGACTTTC. The full variable domain, its missing parts supplied by reference TRBV28 and TRBJ2-6, is DVKVTQSSRYLVKRTGEKVFLECVQDMDHENMFWYRQDPGLGLRLIYFSYDVKMKEKGDIPEGYSVSREKKERFSLILESASTNQTSMYLCASQNPQLGANVLTFGAGSRLTVL.

This chain joins TRBV13 and TRBJ2-1; 11 bases line up with TRBD2. After removal of 5 bases from V and 5 bases from J, the junction contained 11 bases not matched to a gene. Germline loops: CDR1 PRHDT, CDR2 FYEKMQ (reference sequence). The CDR3 spans 17 residues. For the CDR3, the DNA is TGTGCCAGCAGCCTAAACGGGGTGGGACTAGCGGACAATGAGCAGTTCTTC. This translates into CASSLNGVGLADNEQFF.

This clone is a singleton in its sample. The rearrangement links TRBV2 to TRBJ2-7; D gene unclear. The CDR3 extends over 14 amino acids. Germline CDR1 is SNHLY and CDR2 is FYNNEI. Between the trimmed V and J ends, which lost 6 bases and 7 bases, there was a span of 19 bases. The CDR3 protein is CASSPPARVREQYF. The CDR3 DNA sequence: TGTGCCAGCAGCCCCCCCGCACGGGTGAGGGAGCAGTACTTC.

This sequence joins TRBV30 and TRBJ2-5; 7 bases fit TRBD1. Germline V gene data show CDR1 as GTSNPN and CDR2 as SVGIG (reference sequence). CDR3 size: 13 residues. Losses at the gene ends were 4 bases for V and 1 base for J; bases not matched to a gene: 3. The CDR3 is CAWTRDSQETQYF. CDR3 DNA sequence: TGTGCCTGGACCCGGGACAGCCAAGAGACCCAGTACTTC.

The rearrangement links TRBV5-4 to TRBJ2-5; 8 nucleotides agree with TRBD1. Germline V gene lookup returns CDR1 SGHNT and CDR2 YYREEE (reference sequence). CDR3 length: 15 amino acids. V dropped 4 bases and J dropped 2; count of bases not matched to a gene: 7. CDR3 nucleotides: TGTGCCAGCAGCCCGCGGACAGGGAAGCAAGAGACCCAGTACTTC. Encoded protein: CASSPRTGKQETQYF.

The V gene is TRBV6-1, the J gene TRBJ2-7, with a possible D match to TRBD2 (5 bases). Germline V CDR1 and CDR2: MNHNS, SASEGT. This CDR3 spans 15 amino acids. The V gene lost 6 bases and the J gene lost 0 bases, with 15 bases spanning the gap. The CDR3 bases are TGTGCCAGCAGCCAATCAAGCGGCAGCTCCTACGAGCAGTACTTC. Encoded protein: CASSQSSGSSYEQYF.

The chain is built from TRBV6-6 and TRBJ2-7; possible D gene TRBD2, 5 bases. CDR1 is MNHNY and CDR2 is SVGAGI in the germline V gene (reference sequence). The CDR3 sequence is 14 residues long. Deletions cut 5 bases from V and 4 bases from J, with 15 bases between. The CDR3 here is CASSKVGSGYEQYF. The CDR3 region has the DNA TGTGCCAGCAGTAAGGTCGGTTCGGGGTACGAGCAGTACTTC.

The CDR3 protein is CASSLDGTTQETQYF. The CDR3 coding sequence is TGCGCCAGCAGCTTGGACGGGACCACGCAAGAGACCCAGTACTTC. The genes are TRBV5-1 and TRBJ2-5, with D possibly being TRBD1 or TRBD2 (5 bases each). CDR1 SGHRS and CDR2 YFSETQ come from the germline V gene. The germline V and J ends were trimmed by 0 bases and 2 bases, with 11 bases remaining between them. The CDR3 has 15 amino acids.

This sequence joins TRBV15 and TRBJ2-3; D not resolved. Germline loops: CDR1 LNHNV, CDR2 YYDKDF (reference sequence). The CDR3 is 14 residues long. Trimming took off 1 base at V and 1 base at J, with 6 bases between the two ends. The CDR3 nucleotides read TGTGCCACCAGCAGAGTTCGGCGCACAGATACGCAGTATTTT. It translates to CATSRVRRTDTQYF.